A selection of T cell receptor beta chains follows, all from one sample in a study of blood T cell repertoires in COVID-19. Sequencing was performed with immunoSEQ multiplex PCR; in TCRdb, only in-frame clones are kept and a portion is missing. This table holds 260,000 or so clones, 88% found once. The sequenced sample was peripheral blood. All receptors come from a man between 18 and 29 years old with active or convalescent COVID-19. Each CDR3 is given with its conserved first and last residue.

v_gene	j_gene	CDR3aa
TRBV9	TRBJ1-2	CASSGDTYGYTF
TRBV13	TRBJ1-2	CASSPVQGGYTF
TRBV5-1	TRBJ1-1	CASRKGTADTEAFF
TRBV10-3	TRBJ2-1	CAISESRGENEQFF
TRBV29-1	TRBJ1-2	CSVEGAGGYGYTF
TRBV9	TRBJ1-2	CASTKGQGPNYGYTF
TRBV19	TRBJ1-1	CASSTWTGRAEAFF
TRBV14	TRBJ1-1	CASSQAGFVTEAFF
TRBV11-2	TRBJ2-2	CASRLRVDTGELFF
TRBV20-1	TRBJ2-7	CSASDRDPREQYF
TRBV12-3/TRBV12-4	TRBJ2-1	CASRVTGYNEQFF
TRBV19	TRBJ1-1	CASSRDITEAFF
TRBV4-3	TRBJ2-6	CASSQDWESSGANVLTF
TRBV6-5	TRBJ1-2	CASTQEGVYGYTF
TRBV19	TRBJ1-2	CASSIDPGNYGYTF
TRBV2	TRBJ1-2	CASSETAYGYTF
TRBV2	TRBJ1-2	CASSESGSPYGYTF
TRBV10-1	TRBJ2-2	CASSLGQLNTGELFF
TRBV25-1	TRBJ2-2	CASLGQNTGELFF
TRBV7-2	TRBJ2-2	CASSKLTGTGELFF
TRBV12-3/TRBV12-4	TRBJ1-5	CASSPDRFQPQHF
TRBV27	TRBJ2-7	CASSLLTGPTYEQYF
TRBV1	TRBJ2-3	CTSSQDRLAGAFTDTQYF
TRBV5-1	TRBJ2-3	CARKTERYF
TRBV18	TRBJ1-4	CASSQGQGGTNEKLFF
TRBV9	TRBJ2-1	CASSANRASGGYNEQFF
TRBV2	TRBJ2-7	CASREIAGGQHYEQYF
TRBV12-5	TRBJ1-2	CASATGVEAYGYTF
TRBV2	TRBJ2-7	CASNGDRGRDEQYF
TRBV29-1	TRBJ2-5	CSVDRGARETQYF
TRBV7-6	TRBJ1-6	CASSGTGASPLHF
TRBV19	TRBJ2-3	CASSLNDLRHTQYF
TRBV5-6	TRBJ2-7	CASSLRDGGYPGSEQYF
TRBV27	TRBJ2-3	CASSFSWGADTQYF
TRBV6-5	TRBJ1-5	CASRSTGRGQPQHF
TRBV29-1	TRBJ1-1	CSDRQGGTEAFF
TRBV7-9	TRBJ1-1	CASSPHGGGTEAFF
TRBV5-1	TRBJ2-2	CASSPTSNTGELFF
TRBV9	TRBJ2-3	CASSVSPGLAGTDTQYF
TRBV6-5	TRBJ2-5	CASSYLRGDQETQYF
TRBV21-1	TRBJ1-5	CASRITDRTVPNSNQPQHF
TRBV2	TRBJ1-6	CASSAWDRVDSPLHF
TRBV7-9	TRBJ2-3	CASSSFPSAQGVFLDTQYF
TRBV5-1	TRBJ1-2	CASSSQGLDYGYTF
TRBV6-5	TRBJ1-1	CATSRAGRNTEAFF
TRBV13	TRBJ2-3	CASSPGDRTGGKDTQYF
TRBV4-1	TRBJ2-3	CASSQEGASTDTQYF
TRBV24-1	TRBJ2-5	CATSETSGGAREETQYF
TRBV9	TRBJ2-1	CASSVVPTVTGIEQFF
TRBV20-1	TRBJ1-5	CSASLPGADQPQHF
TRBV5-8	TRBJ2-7	CASSLVGGNEQYF
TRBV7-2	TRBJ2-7	CASSSTGLLNEQYF
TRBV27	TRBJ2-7	CASSLPDSYEQYF
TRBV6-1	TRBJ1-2	CASSEFGDRVNTF
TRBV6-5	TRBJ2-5	CASRGQLAGGETQYF
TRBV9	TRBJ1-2	CASSAEHTPNYGYTF